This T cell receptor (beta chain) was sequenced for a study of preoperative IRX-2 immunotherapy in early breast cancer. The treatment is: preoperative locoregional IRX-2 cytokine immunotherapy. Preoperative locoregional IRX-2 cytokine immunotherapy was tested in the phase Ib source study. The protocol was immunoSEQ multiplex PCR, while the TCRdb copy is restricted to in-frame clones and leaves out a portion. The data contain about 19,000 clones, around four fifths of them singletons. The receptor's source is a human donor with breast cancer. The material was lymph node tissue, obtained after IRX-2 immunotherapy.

This chain's CDR3 is CASTSSVGRIYTF. The CDR3, as DNA: TGTGCCAGCACCTCCTCCGTGGGGCGGATCTACACCTTC. The chain is built from TRBV28 and TRBJ1-2; TRBD1 might be the D (5 bases). The CDR3 has 13 amino acids. CDR1 is MDHEN and CDR2 is SYDVKM in the germline V gene. With 7 bases removed from V and 10 bases from J, the gap between germline ends came to 19 bases.